One sample yielded the 14 T cell receptor beta chains listed below, sequenced in a study of Ad26.COV2.S vaccination and SARS-CoV-2 variants. Generated by immunoSEQ multiplex PCR, the TCRdb table keeps only in-frame clones and is missing some. The table has hundreds of thousands of clones, about 90% seen once; the top ten hold around 1.4%. Treatment: some 20 received Ad26.COV2.S at low or high dose, single or two shots; 5 received placebo; per-sample allocation not given. Collection of samples fell on day 63 after the first vaccine or placebo injection. Material: peripheral blood, obtained in a trial of Ad26.COV2.S vaccine versus placebo. These receptors were collected from a person between 18 and 60 years old who received the Ad26.COV2.S COVID-19 vaccine or a placebo.

Here the CDR3 DNA reads TGTGCCAGCAGCTTAGAGGAGGCTCTATTCGTTCTCGTGAATGAGCAGTTCTTC. It encodes CASSLEEALFVLVNEQFF. The gene calls are TRBV7-2 and TRBJ2-1, with D maybe TRBD2 (5 bases). The V end lost 1 base, the J end lost 7 bases, and 23 bases lay between the germline ends. Germline-derived CDR1 and CDR2 are SGHTA and FQGNSA. CDR3 length: 18 residues. The variable domain in full, completed from reference TRBV7-2 and TRBJ2-1, reads GAGVSQSPSNKVTEKGKDVELRCDPISGHTALYWYRQSLGQGLEFLIYFQGNSAPDKSGLPSDRFSAERTGGSVSTLTIQRTQQEDSAVYLCASSLEEALFVLVNEQFFGPGTRLTVL.

The chain has TRBV6-2 or TRBV6-3 and TRBJ1-2; maybe TRBD1 (5 bases). V was clipped by 3 bases and J by 2 bases, with 7 bases between them. CDR3 length equals 13 residues. Germline-derived CDR1 and CDR2 are MNHEY and SVGEGT. CDR3 residues: CASSYRTNYGYTF. In nucleotides, the CDR3 is TGTGCCAGCAGTTATAGGACAAACTATGGCTACACCTTC.

This clone has only a few counts. Other nucleotide sequences from this sample produce the same CDR3. The rearrangement links TRBV5-1 to TRBJ2-7, with TRBD1 identical over 11 bases. Per the germline V gene, CDR1 is SGHRS and CDR2 is YFSETQ. This CDR3 contains 14 residues. The V and J ends lost 4 bases and 2 bases, in that order; junction bases with no gene match: 2. The CDR3 here is CASSPGQGAYEQYF. In nucleotides, the CDR3 is TGCGCCAGCAGCCCGGGACAGGGGGCCTACGAGCAGTACTTC.

The rearrangement links TRBV6-6 to TRBJ2-2, with a possible D match to TRBD1 (6 bases). CDR1 MNHNY and CDR2 SVGAGI come from the germline V gene (reference sequence). V lost 4 bases to trimming and J lost 7 bases, with 13 bases between them. The CDR3 covers 14 residues. This CDR3 reads CASSSTGLNGELFF. CDR3 DNA: TGTGCCAGCAGTTCAACAGGGTTGAACGGGGAGCTGTTTTTT.

V gene TRBV19 combines with J gene TRBJ2-6; D is unclear. The length of the CDR3 is 16 residues. The germline CDR1 and CDR2 sequences are LNHDA and SQIVND (reference sequence). V shed 2 bases and J shed 1 base, with 9 bases lying between them. The CDR3 DNA reads TGTGCCAGTAGTATATACCGGCTGTCTGGGGCCAACGTCCTGACTTTC. Amino acids: CASSIYRLSGANVLTF.

V gene TRBV24-1 combines with J gene TRBJ1-5, with D unclear. CDR3 length: 14 residues. The germline V gene encodes CDR1 KGHDR and CDR2 SFDVKD. V shed 3 bases and J shed 2 bases, with 7 bases lying between them. The CDR3 sequence: CATSDPFGNQPQHF. As DNA, the CDR3 is TGTGCCACCAGTGATCCCTTCGGCAATCAGCCCCAGCATTTT.

This chain uses TRBV12-3 or TRBV12-4 with TRBJ1-2; 7 positions agree with TRBD1. The CDR3 consists of 11 residues. The V gene end was trimmed by 4 bases and the J gene end by 7 bases; junction bases not matched to a gene: 0. This chain's CDR3 is CASSYRGGYTF. In DNA, the CDR3 is TGTGCCAGCAGTTACAGGGGTGGCTACACCTTC.

The chain uses TRBV4-1 and TRBJ1-1, with a weak D call TRBD1 (5 bases). The CDR3 is 15 amino acids. CDR1 is MGHRA and CDR2 is YSYEKL in the germline V gene. V was trimmed by 0 bases and J by 5 bases, leaving 13 bases between them. The CDR3 here is CASSQDPGGATEAFF. In DNA form, the CDR3 reads TGCGCCAGCAGCCAAGACCCCGGCGGGGCGACTGAAGCTTTCTTT.

The sample holds one count of this clone. This sequence joins TRBV6-5 and TRBJ1-2; TRBD1 might be the D (5 bases). CDR1 is MNHEY and CDR2 is SVGAGI in the germline V gene. The CDR3 spans 16 residues. V was clipped by 0 bases and J by 8 bases, with 19 bases between them. The CDR3 DNA reads as TGTGCCAGCAGTTACTCGAGGCGGGGCACGATGGGCGGCTACACCTTC. Residues: CASSYSRRGTMGGYTF.

The chain joins TRBV3-1 (or the pseudogene TRBV3-2) to TRBJ2-2; TRBD1 is a possible D gene (6 bases). This CDR3 is 15 amino acids long. V was trimmed by 5 bases and J by 0 bases, leaving 10 bases between them. Germline CDR1 and CDR2: LGHDT and YNNKEL (reference sequence). The DNA for the CDR3 is TGTGCCAGCAGCGAAGGGGGTTCGAACACCGGGGAGCTGTTTTTT. This codes for CASSEGGSNTGELFF.

V and J are TRBV7-9 and TRBJ2-1; a weak D match, TRBD2 (6 bases). This CDR3 comprises 15 residues. Germline loops: CDR1 SEHNR, CDR2 FQNEAQ (reference sequence). V lost 1 base and J 6 bases, leaving 13 bases between the germline ends. The CDR3 DNA reads TGTGCCAGCAGCTTAGGTCCGGGAGTACGCAATGAGCAGTTCTTC. This translates into CASSLGPGVRNEQFF.

This chain links TRBV15 with TRBJ2-5, with no clear D. The CDR3 has 15 amino acids. The V end lost 0 bases, the J end lost 2 bases, and 10 bases lay between the germline ends. Germline CDR1 is LNHNV and CDR2 is YYDKDF (reference sequence). Written as DNA, the CDR3 is TGTGCCACCAGCAGAGAAATCGGACCTCAAGAGACCCAGTACTTC. It is translated as CATSREIGPQETQYF.

This clone is a singleton in its sample. The rearrangement uses TRBV13 and TRBJ2-7; TRBD1 agrees at 7 bases. J was trimmed by 4 bases and V by 2 bases; bases with no gene match: 5. The length of the CDR3 is 14 residues. In germline, CDR1 is PRHDT, CDR2 FYEKMQ (reference sequence). The DNA of the CDR3 is TGTGCCAGCAGCTTAAGGGACAGCCTTTACGAGCAGTACTTC. It specifies CASSLRDSLYEQYF.

The gene calls are TRBV11-3 and TRBJ2-7, with D possibly being TRBD2 (5 bases). Germline V gene lookup returns CDR1 SGHNT and CDR2 YENEEA. The V end lost 4 bases, the J end lost 0 bases, and 10 bases lay between the germline ends. This CDR3 is 14 amino acids long. CDR3 nucleotides: TGTGCCAGCAGCTCGAGGGAGAGCTCCTACGAGCAGTACTTC. It encodes CASSSRESSYEQYF.